This TCR beta chain was recovered during a study of cytomegalovirus exposure and HLA in healthy donors. Study-level background: Earlier, 95 million to 130 million unique TCR beta sequences were recovered from roughly 180 million T cells by an analysis. Study results and limitations: With later analysis, a missense DCLRE1C variant became linked to TCR beta V- and J-gene trimming. The presence/absence work took it that sequencing depth was about the same across donors. A reported reduction in N-insertions relative to the 666-donor mean was seen in an Asian-associated ancestry cluster in a later analysis.

This CDR3 spans 17 amino acids. Trimming cost V 1 base and J 6 bases; bases outside gene matches: 11. Germline values: CDR1 SGHNT, CDR2 YENEEA. In the case of this clone: Antigen: not known.

A multiplex PCR was run with 60 Vbeta primers and 13 Jbeta primers. Some clones are missing from TCRdb's copy, which holds only in-frame ones; the method was immunoSEQ multiplex PCR. The sample lists 120,000 or so clones, around three quarters occurring once. This TCR came from a man younger than 30 in good health and CMV-seronegative. The genes are TRBV11-3 and TRBJ2-1; TRBD2 aligns across 8 bases. The sequencing input was PBMCs. CDR3: CASSLAGGPDLVNEQFF. CDR3 nucleotide sequence: TGTGCCAGCAGCTTAGCGGGAGGGCCTGATTTGGTCAATGAGCAGTTCTTC.